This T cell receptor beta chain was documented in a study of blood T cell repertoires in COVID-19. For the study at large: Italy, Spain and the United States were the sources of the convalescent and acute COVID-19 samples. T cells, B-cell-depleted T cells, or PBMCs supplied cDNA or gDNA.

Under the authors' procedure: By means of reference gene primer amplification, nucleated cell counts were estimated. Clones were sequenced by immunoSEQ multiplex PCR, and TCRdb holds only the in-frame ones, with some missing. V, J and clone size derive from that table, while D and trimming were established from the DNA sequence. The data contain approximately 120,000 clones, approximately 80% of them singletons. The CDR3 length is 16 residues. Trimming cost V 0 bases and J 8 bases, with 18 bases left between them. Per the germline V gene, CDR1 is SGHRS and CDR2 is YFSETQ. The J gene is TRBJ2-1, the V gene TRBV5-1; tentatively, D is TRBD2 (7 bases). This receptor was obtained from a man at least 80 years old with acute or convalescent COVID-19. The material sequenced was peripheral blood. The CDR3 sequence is CASSLARGAPGDEQFF. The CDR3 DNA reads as TGCGCCAGCAGCTTGGCTCGGGGGGCGCCAGGGGATGAGCAGTTCTTC.